This is a list of T cell receptor beta chains from one sample in a study of cytomegalovirus exposure and HLA in healthy donors. Here immunoSEQ multiplex PCR was the method, and the copy in TCRdb shows in-frame clones only, minus some. The sample yields around 150,000 clones, 88% seen once. What was sequenced was PBMCs. The origin of the receptors is a man aged 18 to 30 in good health and CMV-seronegative. CDR3s include the opening cysteine and the closing phenylalanine or tryptophan. A D gene is named only where the DNA matches it firmly. Size is stated for part of the rows, as once, few or many counts, or as a class when the clone is expanded.

v_call	clone_size	d_call	j_call	cdr3_nt	cdr3_aa
TRBV19	.	TRBD2	TRBJ2-1	TGTGCCAGTAGTATTCTGGGTGGCGGGAGGGCCAGAGAGCAGTTCTTC	CASSILGGGRAREQFF
TRBV25-1	.	.	TRBJ1-2	TGTGCCAGCAGTGAATCGAGACACGGCTATGGCTACACCTTC	CASSESRHGYGYTF
TRBV28	.	TRBD1	TRBJ1-4	TGTGCCAGCAGGCACCAGCCCGGGACAGGAGGGAAGGAGAAACTGTTTTTT	CASRHQPGTGGKEKLFF
TRBV12-5	.	.	TRBJ1-2	TGTGCTAGTGGCATGGACAGTAACTATGGCTACACCTTC	CASGMDSNYGYTF
TRBV25-1	.	.	TRBJ2-5	TGTGCCAGCAGTGAATCCGCCGAGGAGACCCAGTACTTC	CASSESAEETQYF
TRBV27	.	TRBD1	TRBJ2-1	TGTGCCAGCAGTTTCCGGACAGGATCCTACAATGAGCAGTTCTTC	CASSFRTGSYNEQFF
TRBV7-6	.	.	TRBJ2-1	TGTGCCAGCAGCCCCCAAGGGGGGGCCAGTTCCTACAATGAGCAGTTCTTC	CASSPQGGASSYNEQFF
TRBV27	.	.	TRBJ1-5	TGTGCCAGCAGTTTCGGTCGGGGCAATCAGCCCCAGCATTTT	CASSFGRGNQPQHF
TRBV5-1	once	.	TRBJ2-6	TGCGCCAGCAGCTTGGCTTTTACAGGGTCGACTGGGGCCAACGTCCTGACTTTC	CASSLAFTGSTGANVLTF
TRBV11-2	once	.	TRBJ1-2	TGTGCCAGCGGGGACATGGTGGGCTACACCTTC	CASGDMVGYTF
TRBV7-9	once	.	TRBJ2-5	TGTGCCAGCCAGGGGACCACCGAGGGGACCCAGTACTTC	CASQGTTEGTQYF
TRBV7-9	.	TRBD2	TRBJ2-1	TGTGCCAGCAGCTTAACTTTAGGGACTAGGGTTGTTGATGAGCAGTTCTTC	CASSLTLGTRVVDEQFF
TRBV30	once	.	TRBJ1-1	TGTGCCTGGATACGGGTTACCACTGAAGCTTTCTTT	CAWIRVTTEAFF
TRBV5-4	.	.	TRBJ1-4	TGTGCCAGCAGCACAGGGTTCGGGAATGAAAAACTGTTTTTT	CASSTGFGNEKLFF
TRBV27	once	.	TRBJ1-6	TGTGCCAGCAGTCTCCAGGGCAGCTATAATTCACCCCTCCACTTT	CASSLQGSYNSPLHF
TRBV6-1	.	TRBD1	TRBJ2-7	TGTGCCAGCAGATCTACAGGGGGGAACAAGGACGAGCAGTACTTC	CASRSTGGNKDEQYF